These 29 T cell receptor beta chains share one sample of origin, sequenced in a study of neoadjuvant anti-PD-1 for oral cavity cancer. The repertoire was sequenced with immunoSEQ multiplex PCR; TCRdb's copy has only in-frame clones and lacks some. The sample has approximately 72,000 clones, around 83% seen once. The source material was PBMCs, sampled before nivolumab (anti-PD-1) treatment. These receptors originate from a person aged 35-80 years with oral cavity squamous cell carcinoma.

The rearrangement uses TRBV30 and TRBJ2-2; D is unresolved. The germline V gene encodes CDR1 GTSNPN and CDR2 SVGIG (reference sequence). This CDR3 is built from 12 residues. The ends were cut back, 4 bases at V and 4 bases at J, with 7 bases in the middle. CDR3 region: CAWNFVTGELFF. Here the CDR3 DNA reads TGTGCCTGGAATTTCGTCACCGGGGAGCTGTTTTTT.

This sequence joins TRBV30 and TRBJ2-2; no definite D call. Trimming removed 4 bases at V and 0 bases at J, with 3 bases between. Germline-derived CDR1 and CDR2 are GTSNPN and SVGIG (reference sequence). The CDR3 is made up of 12 amino acids. CDR3 nucleotides: TGTGCCTGGACGGCGAACACCGGGGAGCTGTTTTTT. Protein: CAWTANTGELFF.

The chain employs TRBV6-6 and TRBJ1-6; the D gene is possibly TRBD1 (6 bases). This CDR3 region has 16 residues. Trimming took off 2 bases at V and 0 bases at J, with 8 bases between the two ends. Germline CDR1 reads MNHNY; CDR2 reads SVGAGI (reference sequence). CDR3 DNA sequence: TGTGCCAGCAGTTACGGGGGGCTCTCCTATAATTCACCCCTCCACTTT. It specifies CASSYGGLSYNSPLHF.

This clone was picked up one time. This sequence joins TRBV5-1 and TRBJ1-2, with 7 bases that match TRBD1. In germline, CDR1 is SGHRS, CDR2 YFSETQ. CDR3 length: 16 amino acids. J lost 4 bases, V lost 4 bases, and 13 bases had no gene match. CDR3 DNA: TGCGCCAGCAGCATGGCCATCAGGGGGGCGGGCTATGGCTACACCTTC. Protein product: CASSMAIRGAGYGYTF.

This clone came up once. The chain has TRBV6-1 and TRBJ1-3; no reliable D call. V dropped 5 bases and J dropped 0 bases, with 8 bases sitting between them. Germline loops: CDR1 MNHNS, CDR2 SASEGT. The CDR3 contains 14 residues. This CDR3 is CASSSGASGNTIYF. The CDR3, as DNA: TGTGCCAGCAGTTCTGGAGCCTCTGGAAACACCATATATTTT.

This clone was recorded a few times. The chain combines TRBV2 with TRBJ1-1; no clear D. V was pared by 2 bases and J by 7 bases, with 5 bases between. Germline V gene data show CDR1 as SNHLY and CDR2 as FYNNEI. CDR3 length: 11 residues. CDR3 coding DNA: TGTGCCAGCAGTGAAAGCAGTGAAGCTTTCTTT. As protein: CASSESSEAFF.

The chain is built from TRBV6-1 and TRBJ1-5, with D perhaps matching TRBD1 (5 bases). The CDR3 is made up of 21 amino acids. V was pared by 2 bases and J by 7 bases, with 33 bases between. Germline V gene data show CDR1 as MNHNS and CDR2 as SASEGT. The CDR3 sequence is CASSERGKWQGPIQWVQPQHF. DNA for the CDR3: TGTGCCAGCAGTGAAAGGGGAAAGTGGCAGGGACCCATCCAATGGGTCCAGCCCCAGCATTTT.

The V and J genes are TRBV2 and TRBJ2-2; D is uncertain. Germline CDR1 SNHLY, CDR2 FYNNEI. This CDR3 is built from 12 residues. The germline V and J ends were trimmed by 11 bases and 5 bases, with 12 bases remaining between them. CDR3 DNA: TGTGCCCAACAGCAATTAACCGGGGAGCTGTTTTTT. This gives the protein CAQQQLTGELFF.

The rearrangement uses TRBV27 and TRBJ1-2; weak D call: TRBD1 (6 bases). Germline-derived CDR1 and CDR2 are MNHEY and SMNVEV (reference sequence). The length of the CDR3 is 14 residues. V shed 3 bases and J shed 4 bases, with 12 bases lying between them. In nucleotides, the CDR3 is TGTGCCAGCAGTTTTGGGGGCGCGGGCTATGGCTACACCTTC. It specifies CASSFGGAGYGYTF.

The CDR3 region is CASSQDPSGINYGYTF. The CDR3 region has the DNA TGTGCCAGCAGCCAAGATCCATCGGGGATTAACTATGGCTACACCTTC. The chain links TRBV4-2 to TRBJ1-2; D gene ambiguous. Looked up from germline, CDR1 is LGHNA and CDR2 is YNFKEQ. The CDR3 runs to 16 residues. V lost 0 bases, J lost 1 base, and 12 bases lay in between.

The sample holds one count of this clone. The chain carries TRBV9 and TRBJ1-3; D uncertain. Germline V gives CDR1 SGDLS, CDR2 YYNGEE. The V gene lost 0 bases and the J gene lost 0 bases, with 13 bases spanning the gap. The CDR3 runs to 17 residues. CDR3: CASSVGGGPSSGNTIYF. The CDR3 bases are TGTGCCAGCAGCGTAGGCGGCGGCCCGTCCTCTGGAAACACCATATATTTT.

This clone was detected only a few times. This chain connects TRBV9 to TRBJ1-6, with a possible D match to TRBD1 (5 bases). V lost 3 bases and J lost 10, with 17 bases in between. The germline gives CDR1 SGDLS, CDR2 YYNGEE. CDR3 size: 15 residues. The CDR3 reads CASSAQSGQGSPLHF. The CDR3, as DNA: TGTGCCAGCAGCGCCCAGTCGGGGCAGGGATCACCCCTCCACTTT. The full variable domain, its missing parts supplied by reference TRBV9 and TRBJ1-6, is DSGVTQTPKHLITATGQRVTLRCSPRSGDLSVYWYQQSLDQGLQFLIQYYNGEERAKGNILERFSAQQFPDLHSELNLSSLELGDSALYFCASSAQSGQGSPLHFGNGTRLTVT.

The J gene is TRBJ2-7, the V gene TRBV6-5; the D gene is possibly TRBD2 (6 bases). CDR3 length: 12 residues. Germline lookup yields CDR1 MNHEY and CDR2 SVGAGI. Trimming removed 10 bases from V and 0 bases from J, with 10 bases in between. DNA for the CDR3: TGTGCCACCCGGGACTTCTCCTACGAGCAGTACTTC. Residues: CATRDFSYEQYF.

The rearrangement uses TRBV5-4 and TRBJ1-2; D remains unclear. The CDR3 loop spans 13 amino acids. V lost 4 bases and J lost 2, with 9 bases in between. Germline values: CDR1 SGHNT, CDR2 YYREEE (reference sequence). CDR3 sequence (DNA): TGTGCCAGCAGCGAGGCGGGGAACTATGGCTACACCTTC. It specifies CASSEAGNYGYTF.

Here the CDR3 reads CASSVRGYEQYF. CDR3 in DNA: TGCGCCAGCAGCGTCAGGGGGTACGAGCAGTACTTC. The chain couples TRBV5-1 to TRBJ2-7, with 7 bases fitting TRBD1. V lost 4 bases and J lost 4; bases outside the gene matches: 2. The CDR3 has 12 amino acids. The V gene's germline CDR1 is SGHRS and CDR2 YFSETQ.

The rearrangement uses TRBV28 and TRBJ1-5, with 12 bases identical to TRBD1. The J segment lost 5 bases and the V segment lost 2 bases, leaving 10 bases of the junction unmatched. The germline V gene encodes CDR1 MDHEN and CDR2 SYDVKM. CDR3 length equals 18 residues. CDR3 in DNA: TGTGCCAGCAGTTTAAACCGGGACAGGGGGCGGAGGGATCAGCCCCAGCATTTT. This gives the protein CASSLNRDRGRRDQPQHF.

This chain links TRBV19 with TRBJ2-1, with D possibly TRBD1 on 5 matching bases. There are 14 residues in the CDR3. V dropped 4 bases and J dropped 4 bases, with 11 bases sitting between them. CDR1 and CDR2 (germline): LNHDA, SQIVND (reference sequence). The CDR3 protein is CASSTHQGYNEQFF. The CDR3 DNA is TGTGCCAGTAGTACCCACCAGGGATACAATGAGCAGTTCTTC.

The rearrangement links TRBV7-9 to TRBJ2-4; 12 bases agree with TRBD2. The J segment lost 7 bases and the V segment lost 0 bases, leaving 13 bases of the junction unmatched. CDR3 length: 19 residues. Germline lookup yields CDR1 SEHNR and CDR2 FQNEAQ (reference sequence). CDR3 DNA sequence: TGTGCCAGCAGCTTAGCCGGACTAGCGGGGACCACGAAATTGAACATTCAGTACTTC. Protein: CASSLAGLAGTTKLNIQYF.

The chain joins TRBV28 to TRBJ2-2; D could derive from TRBD1 or TRBD2 (5 bases each). The CDR3 spans 17 residues. CDR1 and CDR2 from the germline V gene are MDHEN and SYDVKM. V was clipped by 2 bases and J by 0 bases, with 13 bases between them. This chain's CDR3 is CASSLRERTPNTGELFF. The CDR3 bases are TGTGCCAGCAGTTTAAGGGAGAGGACACCGAACACCGGGGAGCTGTTTTTT.

The rearrangement joins TRBV27 to TRBJ2-2, with a weak D call TRBD2 (6 bases). This CDR3 region has 15 residues. The germline V gene encodes CDR1 MNHEY and CDR2 SMNVEV (reference sequence). Trimming pared 5 bases from V and 1 base from J, leaving 11 bases between. The CDR3 region is CASSHRGRNTGELFF. CDR3 sequence (DNA): TGTGCCAGCAGTCACCGGGGGAGGAACACCGGGGAGCTGTTTTTT.

This clone was found a few times. The rearrangement joins TRBV6-4 to TRBJ2-3; D remains ambiguous. CDR1 and CDR2 from the germline V gene are MRHNA and SNTAGT. Deletions cut 6 bases from V and 2 bases from J, with 15 bases between. This CDR3 has 15 residues. The CDR3, as DNA: TGTGCCAGCAGCGCACTGAACGGCCCCACAGATACGCAGTATTTT. Protein: CASSALNGPTDTQYF.

The genes are TRBV27 and TRBJ2-5, with 8 bases aligning to TRBD1. From germline, CDR1 is MNHEY and CDR2 SMNVEV (reference sequence). V shed 4 bases and J 4 bases; nucleotides not matched to a gene: 11. The CDR3 totals 16 residues. The CDR3 is CASSSGWQGAGETQYF. CDR3 sequence (DNA): TGTGCCAGCAGTTCCGGATGGCAGGGGGCGGGAGAGACCCAGTACTTC.

The chain uses TRBV9 and TRBJ2-3, with D possibly TRBD2 on 5 matching bases. V was cut by 4 bases and J by 0 bases, with 9 bases left in between. CDR1 is SGDLS, CDR2 YYNGEE, per germline. The CDR3 consists of 14 residues. CDR3 bases: TGTGCCAGCAGCAGGGCGGGTAGCACAGATACGCAGTATTTT. Amino acids: CASSRAGSTDTQYF.

CDR3 DNA sequence: TGCGCCAGCAGTGAGGCGGGAGGTAACTACAATGAGCAGTTCTTC. It translates to CASSEAGGNYNEQFF. The V gene is TRBV10-1, the J gene TRBJ2-1, with 8 bases fitting TRBD2. After removal of 2 bases from V and 3 bases from J, the junction contained 3 bases not matched to a gene. Germline loops: CDR1 WNHNN, CDR2 SYGVQD (reference sequence). CDR3 length: 15 residues.

This chain connects TRBV6-1 to TRBJ2-7; D gene ambiguous. V lost 7 bases, J lost 2 bases, and 12 bases lay in between. This CDR3 has 13 residues. Germline V gene lookup returns CDR1 MNHNS and CDR2 SASEGT. The CDR3 protein is CASNLIGAYEQYF. CDR3 sequence (DNA): TGTGCCAGCAACCTGATTGGGGCCTACGAGCAGTACTTC.

The chain couples TRBV29-1 to TRBJ1-5; TRBD1 aligns across 7 bases. V dropped 6 bases and J dropped 3; count of bases not matched to a gene: 5. This CDR3 spans 13 amino acids. In germline, CDR1 is SQVTM, CDR2 ANQGSEA. The CDR3 loop reads CSVRTGVNQPQHF. Here the CDR3 DNA reads TGCAGCGTCCGCACAGGGGTCAATCAGCCCCAGCATTTT.

The rearrangement uses TRBV5-4 and TRBJ1-3, with a weak D call TRBD1 (6 bases). The CDR3 is made up of 14 amino acids. Trimming removed 3 bases at V and 2 bases at J, with 9 bases between. CDR1 SGHNT and CDR2 YYREEE come from the germline V gene (reference sequence). The CDR3: CASSSTGTGNTIYF. The CDR3, as DNA: TGTGCCAGCAGCTCTACAGGGACTGGAAACACCATATATTTT.

J is TRBJ1-2 and V is TRBV4-1, with a tentative D call TRBD1 (5 bases). Deletions cut 6 bases from V and 8 bases from J, with 10 bases between. CDR3 length: 11 residues. Germline V lookup: CDR1 MGHRA, CDR2 YSYEKL. The CDR3 reads CASRGGKGYTF. The CDR3, as DNA: TGCGCCAGCAGGGGGGGGAAAGGCTACACCTTC.

This chain uses TRBV28 with TRBJ2-3; 10 positions agree with TRBD2. This CDR3 has 14 residues. J gave up 0 bases and V 10 bases, and 4 bases lay outside the gene matches. The germline CDR1 and CDR2 sequences are MDHEN and SYDVKM. This CDR3 reads CANPTSGSTDTQYF. As DNA, the CDR3 is TGTGCCAACCCGACTAGCGGGAGCACAGATACGCAGTATTTT. The whole variable domain, remainder taken from reference TRBV28 and TRBJ2-3, is DVKVTQSSRYLVKRTGEKVFLECVQDMDHENMFWYRQDPGLGLRLIYFSYDVKMKEKGDIPEGYSVSREKKERFSLILESASTNQTSMYLCANPTSGSTDTQYFGPGTRLTVL.